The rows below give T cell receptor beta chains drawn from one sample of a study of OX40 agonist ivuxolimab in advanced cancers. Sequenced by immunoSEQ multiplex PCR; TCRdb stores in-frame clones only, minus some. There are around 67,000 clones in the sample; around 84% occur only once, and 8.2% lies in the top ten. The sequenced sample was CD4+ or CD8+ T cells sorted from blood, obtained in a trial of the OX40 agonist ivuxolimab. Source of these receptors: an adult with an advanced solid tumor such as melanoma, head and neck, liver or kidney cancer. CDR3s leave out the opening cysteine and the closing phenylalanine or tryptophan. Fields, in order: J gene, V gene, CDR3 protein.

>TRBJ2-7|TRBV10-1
ASSASPPVGASGKLYEQY
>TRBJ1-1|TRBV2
ASSASGQGASEAF
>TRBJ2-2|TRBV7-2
ASRPGTSIPGELF
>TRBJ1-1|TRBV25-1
ATLPGNTEAF
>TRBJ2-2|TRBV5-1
ASSIQGITGELF
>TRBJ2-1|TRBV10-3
AISGDRDSNEQF
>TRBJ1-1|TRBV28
ASSRTGGTAEAF
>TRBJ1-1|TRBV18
ASSLTGTLTEAF
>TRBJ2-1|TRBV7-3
ASSLGGPGSEQF
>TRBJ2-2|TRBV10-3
AISEPGPNTGELF
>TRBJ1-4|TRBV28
ASSFEGGRVEKLF
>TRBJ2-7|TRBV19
ASSILGGVQY
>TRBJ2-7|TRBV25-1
ASSERWSYEQY
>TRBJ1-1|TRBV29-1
SVPDDGDTEAF
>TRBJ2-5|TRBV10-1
ASSRDRDETQY
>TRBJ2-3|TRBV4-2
ASSQSGGTDTQY
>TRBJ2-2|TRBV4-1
ASSQASGSGGRTGELF
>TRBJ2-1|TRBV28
ASSFRGLAGLAGVRF
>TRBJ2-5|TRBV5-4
ASSQRSGGGETQY
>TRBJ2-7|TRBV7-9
ASIGGNFVQY
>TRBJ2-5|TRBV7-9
ASSPRTGPQETQY
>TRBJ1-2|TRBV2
ASTLGQANYGYT
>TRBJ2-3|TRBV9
ASSSGLVRSDTQY
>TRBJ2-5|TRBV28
ASSLGPTREKTQY
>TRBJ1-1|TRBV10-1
ASSEDRRSEAF
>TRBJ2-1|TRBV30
AWSVLRTSGGRNEQF
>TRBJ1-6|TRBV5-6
ASSWGPLSPLH
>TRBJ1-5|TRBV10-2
ARRRGRDQPQH
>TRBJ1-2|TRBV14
ASSHPQGYGYT
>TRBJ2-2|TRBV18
ASSPRPSGSRDTGELF
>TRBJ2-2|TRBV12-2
ASRLAGWLAVRIGYTGELF
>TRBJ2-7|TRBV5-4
ASSLATGGVGRQY
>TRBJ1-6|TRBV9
ASSPGRANSPLH
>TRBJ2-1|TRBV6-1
ASSGHRANEQF
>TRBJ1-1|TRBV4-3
ASSQDVVNTEAF
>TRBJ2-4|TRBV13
ASSSGLAKNIQY
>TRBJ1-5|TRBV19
ASNVKPAGGQPQH
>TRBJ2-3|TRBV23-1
ASSQEAGVTDTQY
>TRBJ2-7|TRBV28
ASSSGTGVFSYEQY
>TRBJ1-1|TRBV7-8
ASSPGLWNTEAF
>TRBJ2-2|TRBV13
ASSLGRGGNTGELF
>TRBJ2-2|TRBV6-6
ASSYSRQIGELF
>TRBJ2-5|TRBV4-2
ASSQVWSTDRQGRETQY
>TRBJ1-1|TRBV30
ACRDPPLYTEAF
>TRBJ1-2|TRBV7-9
ASSLEVDGYT
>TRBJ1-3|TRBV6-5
ASSPELGGERH
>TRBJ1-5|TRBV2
ASSVGDGRPQH
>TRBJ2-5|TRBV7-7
ASSLSLAETQY
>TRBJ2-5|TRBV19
ASNDRDRGKETQY
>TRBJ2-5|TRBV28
ASSLMRLGGTQY
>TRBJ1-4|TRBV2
ASSEGQRNEKLF
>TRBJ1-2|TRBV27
ASSLSAGYGYT
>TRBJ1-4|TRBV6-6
ASRMTGSNEKLF
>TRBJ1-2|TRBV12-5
ASGPGTEYGYT
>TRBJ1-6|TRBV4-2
ASSQDRGYNSPLH